The 25 T cell receptor beta chains below come from one sample, sequenced in a study of cytomegalovirus exposure and HLA in healthy donors. 13 Jbeta primers and 60 Vbeta primers were used for the PCR. Only in-frame clones appear in the TCRdb table, and some are missing; sequencing was by immunoSEQ multiplex PCR. The sample shows some 110,000 clones, approximately 66% of them seen only once. The sequenced material came from PBMCs. These receptors came from a woman aged 40-49 years in good health and CMV-seropositive.

V is TRBV7-6 and J is TRBJ2-1, with TRBD1 matching over 10 bases. There are 13 residues in the CDR3. The J segment lost 7 bases and the V segment lost 5 bases, leaving 2 bases of the junction unmatched. CDR1 is SGHVS and CDR2 is FNYEAQ in the germline V gene. CDR3 residues: CASSRQGANEQFF. The CDR3 nucleotides read TGTGCCAGCAGCAGACAGGGGGCGAATGAGCAGTTCTTC.

The CDR3 loop is CASSLQGQGIDEQYF. Written as DNA, the CDR3 is TGCGCCAGCAGCTTGCAGGGACAGGGGATCGACGAGCAGTACTTC. The chain uses TRBV5-1 and TRBJ2-7; 10 bases are a match to TRBD1. This CDR3 is built from 15 residues. Germline trimming cut 1 base from V and 5 bases from J; bases unmatched to any gene: 6. The V gene's germline CDR1 is SGHRS and CDR2 YFSETQ.

The CDR3 DNA follows: TGTGCCAGCAGCTTGGTTGACGGGGGGGACTATGGCTACACCTTC. Translating it yields CASSLVDGGDYGYTF. V and J are TRBV5-6 and TRBJ1-2; possibly TRBD1 for D (5 bases). V was trimmed by 0 bases and J by 3 bases, leaving 12 bases between them. This CDR3 has 15 residues. Germline CDR1 and CDR2: SGHDT and YYEEEE.

The V gene is TRBV6-6, the J gene TRBJ2-7, with 16 bases lining up with TRBD2. The V gene end was trimmed by 6 bases and the J gene end by 6 bases; junction bases not matched to a gene: 5. There are 15 residues in the CDR3. Germline assignment: CDR1 MNHNY and CDR2 SVGAGI (reference sequence). CDR3: CASRAGLAGGSEQYF. CDR3 coding DNA: TGTGCCAGCAGGGCGGGACTAGCGGGAGGGTCCGAGCAGTACTTC.

The V call is TRBV14, the J call TRBJ1-4, with 9 bases identical to TRBD1. Per germline, CDR1 SGHDN and CDR2 FVKESK. The CDR3 totals 17 residues. Germline trimming cut 4 bases from V and 0 bases from J; bases unmatched to any gene: 6. The CDR3 coding sequence is TGTGCCAGCAGCCCCGGACAGGGGAACGCAACTAATGAAAAACTGTTTTTT. Its translation: CASSPGQGNATNEKLFF.

This chain joins TRBV6-6 and TRBJ1-1, with D possibly being TRBD1 (6 bases). The germline V gene has CDR1 MNHNY and CDR2 SVGAGI (reference sequence). Trimming cost V 2 bases and J 4 bases, with 11 bases left between them. This CDR3 region has 14 residues. CDR3 nucleotide sequence: TGTGCCAGCAGTTACCTTACAGGGAGCACTGAAGCTTTCTTT. Its protein product is CASSYLTGSTEAFF.

This clone was found a few times. The J gene is TRBJ2-6, the V gene TRBV14, with 9 bases matching TRBD2. The CDR3 spans 17 residues. Trimming removed 4 bases from V and 3 bases from J; junction bases left unmatched: 7. The V gene's germline CDR1 is SGHDN and CDR2 FVKESK. The CDR3 nucleotides read TGTGCCAGCAGCCCCTTAGCGGGGGAAAGTGGGGCCAACGTCCTGACTTTC. It specifies CASSPLAGESGANVLTF.

This chain links TRBV6-5 with TRBJ2-7; D is perhaps TRBD2 (5 bases). The V gene's germline CDR1 is MNHEY and CDR2 SVGAGI. The CDR3 runs to 13 residues. The ends were cut back, 0 bases at V and 6 bases at J, with 9 bases in the middle. CDR3 DNA: TGTGCCAGCAGTTACTCGACTACCCGCGAGCAGTACTTC. Amino acids: CASSYSTTREQYF.

The chain employs TRBV7-9 and TRBJ1-1; TRBD1 agrees at 9 bases. The V segment lost 4 bases and the J segment 1 base; nucleotides outside the gene matches: 10. The CDR3 has 17 amino acids. CDR1 is SEHNR, CDR2 FQNEAQ, per germline (reference sequence). CDR3 bases: TGTGCCAGCAGCTCAAGTCCCGGGACAGGGAGGAACACTGAAGCTTTCTTT. It is translated as CASSSSPGTGRNTEAFF.

This clone came up a few times. The CDR3 DNA is TGTGCCAGCAGCCTAAGAAGGCAGGTGGGTGAAGCTTTCTTT. It yields the protein CASSLRRQVGEAFF. The V gene is TRBV4-2, the J gene TRBJ1-1, with no clear D. Between the trimmed V and J ends, which lost 4 bases and 7 bases, there was a span of 16 bases. This CDR3 has 14 amino acids. The germline gives CDR1 LGHNA, CDR2 YNFKEQ.

With respect to this clone: Other DNA sequences in this specimen translate into the identical CDR3. The chain employs TRBV10-1 and TRBJ2-2; D gene ambiguous. The V end was cut by 4 bases, the J end by 1 base, with 4 bases between. The CDR3 covers 13 residues. CDR1 and CDR2 from the germline V gene are WNHNN and SYGVQD (reference sequence). The CDR3 region has the DNA TGCGCCAGCAGTGGAGGGAACACCGGGGAGCTGTTTTTT. Amino acid sequence: CASSGGNTGELFF.

The chain uses TRBV7-3 and TRBJ2-6; D might be TRBD2 (5 bases). The ends were cut back, 5 bases at V and 3 bases at J, with 8 bases in the middle. The germline V gene encodes CDR1 SGHTA and CDR2 FQGTGA. The CDR3 sequence is 14 residues long. DNA for the CDR3: TGTGCCAGCAGCATTAGCGATGGGGCCAACGTCCTGACTTTC. Residues: CASSISDGANVLTF.

CDR3 bases: TGTGCCAGTAGTATACTCACCGGGACTAGCGGGACCCTCTCCTACGAGCAGTACTTC. As protein: CASSILTGTSGTLSYEQYF. This chain connects TRBV19 to TRBJ2-7; the match to TRBD2 covers 13 bases. Germline V gene sequence: CDR1 LNHDA, CDR2 SQIVND (reference sequence). V shed 2 bases, J shed 0 bases, and the junction held 10 bases outside the gene matches. The CDR3 is 19 amino acids. The full variable domain, with the rest looked up from reference TRBV19 and TRBJ2-7, is DGGITQSPKYLFRKEGQNVTLSCEQNLNHDAMYWYRQDPGQGLRLIYYSQIVNDFQKGDIAEGYSVSREKKESFPLTVTSAQKNPTAFYLCASSILTGTSGTLSYEQYFGPGTRLTVT.

The rearrangement joins TRBV5-1 to TRBJ1-2; 9 bases align to TRBD1. J was trimmed by 4 bases and V by 4 bases; bases with no gene match: 2. Germline V lookup: CDR1 SGHRS, CDR2 YFSETQ. CDR3 length: 13 residues. The CDR3 protein is CASSTDRGYGYTF. CDR3 DNA sequence: TGCGCCAGCAGCACGGACAGGGGCTATGGCTACACCTTC.

The chain combines TRBV20-1 with TRBJ1-2; D is ambiguous. The CDR3 spans 10 residues. Germline V lookup: CDR1 DFQATT, CDR2 SNEGSKA (reference sequence). Deletions cut 3 bases from V and 6 bases from J, with 5 bases between. The CDR3 spells CSASRDGYTF. DNA for the CDR3: TGCAGTGCTAGCCGAGATGGCTACACCTTC.

J is TRBJ2-5 and V is TRBV6-1; 8 bases are a match to TRBD1. This CDR3 is built from 15 residues. Germline loops: CDR1 MNHNS, CDR2 SASEGT. V trimming: 5 bases; J trimming: 1 base; junction bases outside the gene matches: 6. This CDR3 reads CASSSPGQVQETQYF. The CDR3 coding sequence is TGTGCCAGCAGTTCTCCGGGACAGGTCCAAGAGACCCAGTACTTC.

This clone has a handful of counts. This chain connects TRBV19 to TRBJ1-5; D gene uncertain. Germline CDR1 LNHDA, CDR2 SQIVND (reference sequence). The CDR3 runs to 15 residues. Trimming stripped 3 bases from V and 3 bases from J, with 12 bases between. The CDR3 sequence is CASSMTRRINQPQHF. CDR3 DNA: TGTGCCAGTAGTATGACCCGGCGGATCAATCAGCCCCAGCATTTT.

The gene calls are TRBV30 and TRBJ1-4; the match to TRBD1 covers 7 bases. The CDR3 length is 15 residues. Germline V gene sequence: CDR1 GTSNPN, CDR2 SVGIG (reference sequence). V was clipped by 0 bases and J by 7 bases; unmatched bases: 8. Written as DNA, the CDR3 is TGTGCCTGGAGTGTAGGGCTGCAGGGGGGTGAAAAACTGTTTTTT. Translating gives CAWSVGLQGGEKLFF.

The rearrangement uses TRBV7-6 and TRBJ2-1; D gene ambiguous. Germline CDR1 is SGHVS and CDR2 is FNYEAQ. This CDR3 region has 11 residues. V was pared by 8 bases and J by 4 bases, with 6 bases between. The CDR3 loop reads CASGQYNEQFF. The CDR3 DNA follows: TGTGCCAGCGGCCAGTACAATGAGCAGTTCTTC.

The rearrangement links TRBV13 to TRBJ2-7; no clear D gene. V dropped 6 bases and J dropped 0 bases, with 12 bases sitting between them. The CDR3 covers 14 residues. Germline lookup yields CDR1 PRHDT and CDR2 FYEKMQ (reference sequence). CDR3 bases: TGTGCCAGCAGGCTACAACAGAGCTCCTACGAGCAGTACTTC. The encoded protein is CASRLQQSSYEQYF.

This clone was observed a handful of times. The chain combines TRBV29-1 with TRBJ2-1; D might be TRBD2 (5 bases). Looked up from germline, CDR1 is SQVTM and CDR2 is ANQGSEA. V was shortened by 6 bases and J by 7 bases, with 7 bases between the two germline ends. The CDR3 extends over 10 amino acids. CDR3 loop: CSVLENEQFF. The CDR3, as DNA: TGCAGCGTACTAGAAAATGAGCAGTTCTTC.

In this sample, this clone turned up a few times. The rearrangement links TRBV19 to TRBJ2-3; 9 nucleotides align to TRBD1. J gave up 5 bases and V 4 bases, and 7 bases lay outside the gene matches. There are 15 residues in the CDR3. Germline CDR1 is LNHDA and CDR2 is SQIVND (reference sequence). The CDR3 sequence is CASSTGQGVVDTQYF. CDR3 bases: TGTGCCAGTAGTACGGGACAGGGAGTTGTAGATACGCAGTATTTT.

The chain carries TRBV28 and TRBJ1-5, with 10 bases fitting TRBD1. The CDR3 consists of 17 residues. The junction had 8 bases not matched to a gene; V was cut back by 2 bases and J by 4 bases. Germline CDR1 and CDR2: MDHEN and SYDVKM. The chain's CDR3 is CASSLLGTGDGNQPQHF. The CDR3 bases are TGTGCCAGCAGTTTACTTGGGACAGGGGATGGGAATCAGCCCCAGCATTTT.

The rearrangement links TRBV2 to TRBJ2-5, with 8 nucleotides matching TRBD2. The J segment lost 1 base and the V segment lost 3 bases, leaving 4 bases of the junction unmatched. The CDR3 is 15 residues long. Germline CDR1 reads SNHLY; CDR2 reads FYNNEI. CDR3 region: CASSDERELQETQYF. The CDR3 region has the DNA TGTGCCAGCAGTGATGAGCGGGAGCTCCAAGAGACCCAGTACTTC.

The table lists this clone with a count of one. This chain connects TRBV19 to TRBJ1-1, with 11 positions matching TRBD1. With V trimmed by 7 bases and J by 11 bases, 6 bases remained unmatched. The CDR3 runs to 12 residues. Germline CDR1 is LNHDA and CDR2 is SQIVND (reference sequence). The CDR3 DNA follows: TGTGCCAGTACCGGACAGGGGGCAGATGCTTTCTTT. Residues: CASTGQGADAFF.